The T cell receptor beta chain described here comes from a study of T cell repertoires in cytomegalovirus infection. About the study: CMV epitopes in the study were HLA-C-restricted (recently identified) and HLA-B-restricted (well studied).

The germline gives CDR1 MDHEN, CDR2 SYDVKM. The CDR3 totals 15 residues. TCRdb re-called the reads through MiXCR, storing one row per CDR3 protein. The sample yields hundreds of thousands of distinct CDR3 sequences, approximately 32% seen once. On this clonotype: No antigen is known for it. Its ends do not fully match the called genes, so a read error is possible.

Here the sequenced sample was cultured CD8+ T cells from PBMCs, taken from culture after CMV antigen stimulation. The receptor was isolated from a human donor in good health (CMV status not recorded). Some clones in this sample may be carry-over from other donors' samples. This chain joins TRBV28 and TRBJ1-6; a weak D match, TRBD1 (5 bases). The CDR3 DNA reads as TGTGCCAGCAGTTTGGGGGACCCGCATAATTCACCCCTCCTCTTT. This encodes CASSLGDPHNSPLLF.